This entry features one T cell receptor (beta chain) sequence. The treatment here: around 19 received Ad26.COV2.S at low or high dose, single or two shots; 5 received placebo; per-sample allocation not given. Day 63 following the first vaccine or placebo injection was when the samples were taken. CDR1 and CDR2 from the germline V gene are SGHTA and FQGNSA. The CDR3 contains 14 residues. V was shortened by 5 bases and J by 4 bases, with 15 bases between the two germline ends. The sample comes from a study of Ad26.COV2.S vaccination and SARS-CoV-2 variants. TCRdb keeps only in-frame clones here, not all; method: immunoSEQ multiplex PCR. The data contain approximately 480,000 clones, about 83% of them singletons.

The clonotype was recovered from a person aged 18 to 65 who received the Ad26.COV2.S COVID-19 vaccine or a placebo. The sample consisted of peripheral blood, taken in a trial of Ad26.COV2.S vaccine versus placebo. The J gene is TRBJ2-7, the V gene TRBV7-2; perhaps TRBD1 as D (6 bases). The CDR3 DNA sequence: TGTGCCAGCAGCCTGGTACAGGGAAATTACGAGCAGTACTTC. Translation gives CASSLVQGNYEQYF.